The 20 T cell receptor beta chains in this list originate from one sample, sequenced in a study of T cells in Graves' hyperthyroidism and ophthalmopathy. RNA transcripts gave rise to amplified TCR beta CDR3 regions. The primer set for the first-round RT-PCR of the TCR CDR3 was HTBI. TCRdb itself ran the multiplex PCR reads through MiXCR, one entry per CDR3 protein. This sample has some 370,000 distinct CDR3 sequences, with around 15% found just once. Sample: blood. These receptors all stem from a man between 50 and 59 years old with Graves' ophthalmopathy.

Regarding this clonotype: A much larger clone differs from this one at a single base, so this may be a read error. The V and J genes are TRBV29-1 and TRBJ2-3, with D perhaps TRBD2 (5 bases). CDR1 is SQVTM and CDR2 is ANQGSEA in the germline V gene. CDR3 size: 16 residues. V was cut by 6 bases and J by 0 bases, with 19 bases left in between. The CDR3 DNA is TGCAGCGTGGAAAGAGGGCCCCGAGCCAGCACAGATACGCAGTATTTT. Protein product: CSVERGPRASTDTQYF.

CDR3 nucleotide sequence: TGTGCCGCCGCCGGGGAGGAGGGGGCCAAAAACATTCAGTACTTC. It is translated as CAAAGEEGAKNIQYF. This chain connects TRBV7-9 to TRBJ2-4, with D perhaps TRBD2 (6 bases). The CDR3 has 15 amino acids. Germline CDR1 is SEHNR and CDR2 is FQNEAQ (reference sequence). Between the trimmed V and J ends, which lost 11 bases and 1 base, there was a span of 18 bases. Supplemented by reference TRBV7-9 and TRBJ2-4, the full variable domain reads DTGVSQNPRHKITKRGQNVTFRCDPISEHNRLYWYRQTLGQGPEFLTYFQNEAQLEKSRLLSDRFSAERPKGSFSTLEIQRTEQGDSAMYLCAAAGEEGAKNIQYFGAGTRLSVL.

This clonotype was counted at least ten times. The chain carries TRBV3-1 and TRBJ2-7; D perhaps matches TRBD2 (6 bases). The CDR3 extends over 13 amino acids. V was cut by 3 bases and J by 0 bases, with 6 bases left in between. Germline assignment: CDR1 LGHDT and CDR2 YNNKEL (reference sequence). The CDR3 sequence: CASSHGGSYEQYF. The CDR3 DNA sequence: TGTGCCAGCAGCCACGGGGGCTCCTACGAGCAGTACTTC.

This chain uses TRBV25-1 with TRBJ2-5; D unclear. The length of the CDR3 is 14 residues. Germline V CDR1 and CDR2: MGHDK, SYGVNS. Trimming cost V 3 bases and J 1 base, with 9 bases left between them. The CDR3 nucleotides are TGTGCCAGCAGTGACCGTAGGAGCCAAGAGACCCAGTACTTC. Protein product: CASSDRRSQETQYF.

This clonotype has ten or more counts. V is TRBV12-3 or TRBV12-4 and J is TRBJ2-5; the D is unclear. V shed 3 bases and J shed 2 bases, with 7 bases lying between them. The CDR3 extends over 13 amino acids. In nucleotides, the CDR3 is TGTGCCAGCAGTTTCGCGCGGCAAGAGACCCAGTACTTC. This encodes CASSFARQETQYF.

This chain uses TRBV15 with TRBJ2-2; no firm D call. V lost 1 base to trimming and J lost 7 bases, with 1 base between them. Germline CDR1 LNHNV, CDR2 YYDKDF (reference sequence). The CDR3 consists of 11 residues. CDR3 nucleotides: TGTGCCACCAGCAGAGTCGGGGAGCTGTTTTTT. It encodes CATSRVGELFF. Complete variable domain (other parts from reference TRBV15 and TRBJ2-2): DAMVIQNPRYQVTQFGKPVTLSCSQTLNHNVMYWYQQKSSQAPKLLFHYYDKDFNNEADTPDNFQSRRPNTSFCFLDIRSPGLGDTAMYLCATSRVGELFFGEGSRLTVL.

In its sample, this clonotype was seen many times. The CDR3 sequence is CASSSRGESSYEQYF. In DNA, the CDR3 is TGTGCCAGCAGCTCTAGAGGTGAAAGCTCCTACGAGCAGTACTTC. V usage is TRBV11-2 and J usage is TRBJ2-7; no definite D call. This CDR3 comprises 15 residues. V was pared by 4 bases and J by 0 bases, with 13 bases between. Germline loops: CDR1 SGHAT, CDR2 FQNNGV. The whole variable domain, remainder taken from reference TRBV11-2 and TRBJ2-7, is EAGVAQSPRYKIIEKRQSVAFWCNPISGHATLYWYQQILGQGPKLLIQFQNNGVVDDSQLPKDRFSAERLKGVDSTLKIQPAKLEDSAVYLCASSSRGESSYEQYFGPGTRLTVT.

In this sample, this clonotype turned up many times. This chain connects TRBV6-1 to TRBJ2-7; 9 positions agree with TRBD1. The CDR3 has 15 amino acids. The trim removed 5 bases at V and 6 bases at J, leaving 11 bases unmatched. From germline, CDR1 is MNHNS and CDR2 SASEGT. CDR3 residues: CASSRTGGGLREQYF. CDR3 DNA sequence: TGTGCCAGCAGTCGTACAGGGGGCGGACTGCGCGAGCAGTACTTC.

At least ten counts were recorded for this clonotype. The CDR3 sequence is CASNGQGEDTQYF. DNA of the CDR3: TGTGCCAGCAATGGACAGGGGGAAGATACGCAGTATTTT. The chain recombines TRBV3-1 with TRBJ2-3, with 10 bases lining up with TRBD1. The CDR3 is made up of 13 amino acids. Germline V gene sequence: CDR1 LGHDT, CDR2 YNNKEL (reference sequence). V trimming: 7 bases; J trimming: 5 bases; junction bases outside the gene matches: 3.

This clonotype was observed at least ten times. The rearrangement joins TRBV2 to TRBJ1-2; D not resolved. Trimming cost V 3 bases and J 5 bases, with 10 bases left between them. CDR3 size: 13 residues. CDR1 SNHLY and CDR2 FYNNEI come from the germline V gene. The CDR3 loop is CASSDLTIYGYTF. The CDR3 coding sequence is TGTGCCAGCAGTGATCTGACAATTTATGGCTACACCTTC.

This clonotype occurred many times. V usage is TRBV29-1 and J usage is TRBJ2-7, with 8 bases that match TRBD1. In germline, CDR1 is SQVTM, CDR2 ANQGSEA. The CDR3 is made up of 14 amino acids. J lost 3 bases, V lost 2 bases, and 6 bases had no gene match. As DNA, the CDR3 is TGCAGCGTTGAATGGCAGGGGGCTATCTACGAGCAGTACTTC. Translating gives CSVEWQGAIYEQYF.

This clonotype was recorded many times. The chain employs TRBV29-1 and TRBJ2-3; 9 bases are shared with TRBD2. Germline V gives CDR1 SQVTM, CDR2 ANQGSEA. The trim removed 0 bases at V and 2 bases at J, leaving 6 bases unmatched. The CDR3 totals 16 residues. DNA of the CDR3: TGCAGCGTTGAAGACCGCGGGGGGGGACCCACAGATACGCAGTATTTT. Translating it yields CSVEDRGGGPTDTQYF.

In its sample, this clonotype was seen many times. This chain connects TRBV4-1 to TRBJ2-2, with 9 bases lining up with TRBD1. V was pared by 3 bases and J by 7 bases, with 9 bases of the junction left unmatched. The CDR3 totals 16 residues. Germline CDR1 and CDR2: MGHRA and YSYEKL. The CDR3 DNA reads as TGCGCCAGCAGCCAGCACGCCGGGACAGGGAGCGGGGAGCTGTTTTTT. Translating it yields CASSQHAGTGSGELFF.

Turning to this clonotype: A much more abundant neighbour one base away suggests this may be a read error. The chain combines TRBV29-1 with TRBJ1-1; 7 nucleotides line up with TRBD1. The germline V gene encodes CDR1 SQVTM and CDR2 ANQGSEA. The J segment lost 6 bases and the V segment lost 7 bases, leaving 11 bases of the junction unmatched. The CDR3 runs to 13 residues. In DNA, the CDR3 is TGCAGCGCGCAAGGACAGGCCAACGCTGAAGCTTTCTTT. Translated: CSAQGQANAEAFF.

This clonotype was detected only a few times. The chain employs TRBV5-4 and TRBJ2-7, with D unresolved. The germline gives CDR1 SGHNT, CDR2 YYREEE (reference sequence). Trimming cost V 0 bases and J 2 bases, with 9 bases left between them. The CDR3 totals 14 residues. In DNA, the CDR3 is TGTGCCAGCAGCTTGGGCACACCGACCTACGAGCAGTACTTC. Amino acid sequence: CASSLGTPTYEQYF.

This clonotype appeared many times. This chain joins TRBV30 and TRBJ2-7, with 7 positions matching TRBD1. Trimming took 1 base from V and 5 from J; bases not matched to a gene: 5. The CDR3 is 13 residues long. Germline V gives CDR1 GTSNPN, CDR2 SVGIG (reference sequence). The CDR3 DNA reads TGTGCCTGGAGTGGACAGGGCATCCACGAGCAGTACTTC. This codes for CAWSGQGIHEQYF.

This clonotype came up many times. This rearrangement joins TRBV12-3 or TRBV12-4 to TRBJ1-1; no clear D. Trimming shortened V by 3 bases and J by 2 bases, and 7 bases separated the two germline ends. The CDR3 is 13 amino acids. The CDR3 DNA reads TGTGCCAGCAGTTTCCGGGCTAACACTGAAGCTTTCTTT. This gives the protein CASSFRANTEAFF.

This clonotype was seen at least ten times. This chain connects TRBV11-2 to TRBJ2-1; 11 bases match TRBD2. The V gene's germline CDR1 is SGHAT and CDR2 FQNNGV. The junction had 6 bases not matched to a gene; V was cut back by 5 bases and J by 3 bases. The CDR3 covers 16 residues. CDR3: CASSRSGTSGYNEQFF. For the CDR3, the DNA is TGTGCCAGCAGCCGCTCCGGGACTAGCGGCTACAATGAGCAGTTCTTC.

This clonotype was observed at least ten times. The V and J genes are TRBV18 and TRBJ2-1; no reliable D call. V lost 0 bases and J lost 0, with 9 bases in between. Germline-derived CDR1 and CDR2 are KGHSH and LQKENI. CDR3 length: 16 residues. Written as DNA, the CDR3 is TGTGCCAGCTCACCACCTTCGGCTAGCTCCTACAATGAGCAGTTCTTC. As protein: CASSPPSASSYNEQFF.

The rearrangement uses TRBV19 and TRBJ2-1; the match to TRBD2 covers 7 bases. CDR1 LNHDA and CDR2 SQIVND come from the germline V gene (reference sequence). The CDR3 length is 16 residues. With 3 bases clipped from V and 0 bases from J, the junction kept 5 bases outside the gene matches. The CDR3, as DNA: TGTGCCAGTAGTATGGCTAGCGGAAACTCCTACAATGAGCAGTTCTTC. It encodes CASSMASGNSYNEQFF.